These 31 T cell receptor beta chains came from one sample sequenced in a study of blood T cells in healthy people across ages. Sample-barcoded 5' priming and a J-beta primer mix drove a second PCR of roughly 7 to 11 cycles. TCRdb processed the 5' RACE reads anew with MiXCR; each CDR3 protein has one entry. Of about 1.7 million distinct CDR3 sequences listed, 28% are singletons. The sequencing input was blood. Receptors were obtained from a woman in her twenties or thirties in good health.

This clonotype appeared many times. This sequence joins TRBV12-3 or TRBV12-4 and TRBJ2-7, with 7 nucleotides matching TRBD1. The CDR3 length is 15 residues. V was pared by 6 bases and J by 3 bases, with 11 bases of the junction left unmatched. CDR3 in amino acids: CASSHNYHRGYEQYF. The CDR3 DNA is TGTGCCAGCAGCCACAATTATCACAGGGGCTACGAGCAGTACTTC.

V and J are TRBV20-1 and TRBJ2-4; D gene unclear. This CDR3 has 13 amino acids. The germline gives CDR1 DFQATT, CDR2 SNEGSKA (reference sequence). The V and J ends lost 3 bases and 13 bases respectively, with 19 bases between them. CDR3 sequence: CSARAAPHLEQYF. The CDR3 coding sequence is TGCAGTGCTAGGGCTGCGCCCCACCTAGAGCAGTACTTC.

This chain connects TRBV12-3 or TRBV12-4 to TRBJ1-5; D is uncertain. Trimming removed 4 bases from V and 3 bases from J, with 7 bases in between. The CDR3 runs to 13 residues. Here the CDR3 DNA reads TGTGCCAGCAGTTCCCGGAACAATCAGCCCCAGCATTTT. The encoded protein is CASSSRNNQPQHF.

The rearrangement uses TRBV18 and TRBJ1-1; D not resolved. The CDR3 extends over 17 amino acids. With 3 bases removed from V and 2 bases from J, the gap between germline ends came to 19 bases. Germline CDR1 and CDR2: KGHSH and LQKENI. Written as DNA, the CDR3 is TGTGCCAGCTCACCTCCAACGGTGAGACCGACTAACACTGAAGCTTTCTTT. This sequence encodes CASSPPTVRPTNTEAFF.

For this clonotype: Given a much more abundant clone one base away, this may be a read error. V usage is TRBV4-3 and J usage is TRBJ1-2, with 7 bases lining up with TRBD1. The germline V gene encodes CDR1 LGHNA and CDR2 YSLEER. The CDR3 covers 15 residues. CDR3 coding DNA: TGCGCCAGCAGCCCCGGTGCCAGGGGGACCTATAGCTACACCTTC. Residues: CASSPGARGTYSYTF.

The gene calls are TRBV25-1 and TRBJ1-1; 7 positions match TRBD1. V lost 8 bases to trimming and J lost 4 bases; unmatched junction nucleotides: 4. In germline, CDR1 is MGHDK, CDR2 SYGVNS. The CDR3 is made up of 12 amino acids. The CDR3 DNA sequence: TGTGCCAGCGGCAGGGGGGGCACTGAAGCTTTCTTT. Translation gives CASGRGGTEAFF.

CDR3 sequence (DNA): TGTGCCAGCAGCTATCGAACCAGCAGACTAGCGGGAGACCCCTACAATGAGCAGTTCTTC. Translation: CASSYRTSRLAGDPYNEQFF. The chain is built from TRBV7-9 and TRBJ2-1, with 12 nucleotides matching TRBD2. Losses at the gene ends were 4 bases for V and 2 bases for J; bases not matched to a gene: 15. Germline V gene sequence: CDR1 SEHNR, CDR2 FQNEAQ (reference sequence). The CDR3 totals 20 residues.

V usage is TRBV7-9 and J usage is TRBJ2-2; D perhaps matches TRBD1 (5 bases). CDR1 and CDR2 from the germline V gene are SEHNR and FQNEAQ (reference sequence). The V end was cut by 8 bases, the J end by 2 bases, with 12 bases between. The CDR3 sequence is 14 residues long. The CDR3 coding sequence is TGTGCCAGCCGGCGGCAGGGTAACACCGGGGAGCTGTTTTTT. This translates into CASRRQGNTGELFF.

This clonotype occurred many times. V usage is TRBV12-3 or TRBV12-4 and J usage is TRBJ2-5, with D unclear. The V end lost 8 bases, the J end lost 6 bases, and 7 bases lay between the germline ends. The CDR3 is 10 amino acids. The chain's CDR3 is CASGFKTQYF. In DNA form, the CDR3 reads TGTGCCAGCGGATTCAAGACCCAGTACTTC.

The rearrangement uses TRBV12-3 or TRBV12-4 and TRBJ2-1, with TRBD1 matching over 7 bases. Trimming cost V 1 base and J 5 bases; bases outside gene matches: 11. This CDR3 has 17 residues. CDR3 loop: CASSLVLRRQGNNEQFF. CDR3 coding DNA: TGTGCCAGCAGTTTAGTCTTGAGGCGACAGGGTAACAATGAGCAGTTCTTC.

The rearrangement joins TRBV7-2 to TRBJ1-5; 7 positions match TRBD1. CDR1 is SGHTA, CDR2 FQGNSA, per germline. V was clipped by 5 bases and J by 4 bases; unmatched bases: 11. This CDR3 is 16 amino acids long. CDR3 residues: CASSQNRGSSNQPQHF. The CDR3 DNA reads TGTGCCAGCAGCCAAAACAGGGGAAGCTCGAATCAGCCCCAGCATTTT.

The chain recombines TRBV25-1 with TRBJ2-5; D is perhaps TRBD2 (6 bases). CDR1 and CDR2 (germline): MGHDK, SYGVNS. The CDR3 covers 12 residues. V lost 7 bases to trimming and J lost 10 bases, with 16 bases between them. The CDR3 sequence is CASTTGVLVQYF. In nucleotides, the CDR3 is TGTGCCAGCACCACGGGAGTTCTAGTCCAGTACTTC.

The chain links TRBV7-2 to TRBJ2-4; D ambiguous. Germline-derived CDR1 and CDR2 are SGHTA and FQGNSA. The V end lost 3 bases, the J end lost 1 base, and 10 bases lay between the germline ends. The CDR3 is 15 amino acids. In DNA, the CDR3 is TGTGCCAGCAGCTTGCCCCGTATGGCCAAAAACATTCAGTACTTC. It encodes CASSLPRMAKNIQYF.

Notes on this clonotype: The junction departs from germline at one end; a sequencing error may be responsible. V is TRBV7-6 and J is TRBJ1-4, with D perhaps matching TRBD1 (6 bases). The CDR3 length is 15 residues. Germline CDR1 SGHVS, CDR2 FNYEAQ. The CDR3, as DNA: TGTGCTAGCAGGCGAACCCAGGGGATTGGCGAAAAACTGTTTTTT. This codes for CASRRTQGIGEKLFF.

This clonotype was observed a handful of times. The V and J genes are TRBV7-9 and TRBJ2-5; the match to TRBD1 covers 7 bases. Germline CDR1 SEHNR, CDR2 FQNEAQ (reference sequence). The junction had 11 bases not matched to a gene; V was cut back by 5 bases and J by 5 bases. This CDR3 region has 15 residues. Here the CDR3 DNA reads TGTGCCAGCAGCAAGGGGAACAGGGGCGGGGAGACCCAGTACTTC. It is translated as CASSKGNRGGETQYF.

The gene calls are TRBV7-9 and TRBJ2-1, with 7 nucleotides matching TRBD1. Germline V gene sequence: CDR1 SEHNR, CDR2 FQNEAQ (reference sequence). The V and J ends lost 5 bases and 14 bases, in that order; junction bases with no gene match: 15. This CDR3 spans 14 amino acids. In DNA form, the CDR3 reads TGTGCCAGCAGCCTGGGGACAGAACGAAGAGGGAAGTTCTTC. Amino acids: CASSLGTERRGKFF. Variable domain in full (rest from reference TRBV7-9 and TRBJ2-1): DTGVSQNPRHKITKRGQNVTFRCDPISEHNRLYWYRQTLGQGPEFLTYFQNEAQLEKSRLLSDRFSAERPKGSFSTLEIQRTEQGDSAMYLCASSLGTERRGKFFGPGTRLTVL.

The V call is TRBV7-2, the J call TRBJ2-1; D possibly corresponds to TRBD1 (6 bases). The J call is in doubt because the DNA end fits TRBJ2-7 better. Germline V lookup: CDR1 SGHTA, CDR2 FQGNSA. The CDR3 consists of 15 residues. The CDR3 reads CASSYVQGNYNEQYF. CDR3 coding DNA: TGTGCCAGCAGCTATGTACAGGGAAACTACAATGAGCAGTACTTC.

A remark on this clonotype: The junction shows a germline mismatch at one end, possibly a read error. The gene calls are TRBV20-1 and TRBJ1-5, with D tentatively TRBD1 (5 bases). Germline V lookup: CDR1 DFQATT, CDR2 SNEGSKA (reference sequence). The length of the CDR3 is 13 residues. The CDR3 sequence: CSARDGGGQLQHF. CDR3 DNA: TGCAGTGCTAGAGATGGGGGGGGTCAGCTCCAGCATTTT.

The chain joins TRBV27 to TRBJ2-1; D possibly uses TRBD1 or TRBD2 (5 bases each). Trimming cost V 5 bases and J 3 bases, with 14 bases left between them. This CDR3 spans 15 amino acids. The germline V gene has CDR1 MNHEY and CDR2 SMNVEV (reference sequence). The CDR3 coding sequence is TGTGCCAGCAGTCCATCTTTGAGGGGCTACAATGAGCAGTTCTTC. The encoded protein is CASSPSLRGYNEQFF.

The rearrangement uses TRBV20-1 and TRBJ2-7; tentatively, D is TRBD2 (5 bases). Germline V gives CDR1 DFQATT, CDR2 SNEGSKA (reference sequence). Trimming cost V 5 bases and J 7 bases, with 15 bases left between them. This CDR3 spans 12 amino acids. The CDR3 reads CSAQDSSREQYF. In nucleotides, the CDR3 is TGCAGTGCTCAGGACTCCAGTCGTGAGCAGTACTTC.

This clonotype was observed a single time. The CDR3 coding sequence is TGCAGCGTCCTGGCCCAGCGGCAAGAGACCCAGTACTTC. It is translated as CSVLAQRQETQYF. The chain has TRBV29-1 and TRBJ2-5, with D maybe TRBD2 (5 bases). The CDR3 is 13 amino acids. Trimming removed 6 bases at V and 2 bases at J, with 13 bases between. Germline V CDR1 and CDR2: SQVTM, ANQGSEA.

Concerning this clonotype itself: This may be a read error: a much more frequent sequence differs by one nucleotide. The chain has TRBV9 and TRBJ2-5, with D perhaps being TRBD1 or TRBD2 (6 bases each). Trimming took off 0 bases at V and 13 bases at J, with 19 bases between the two ends. CDR1 is SGDLS, CDR2 YYNGEE, per germline. The CDR3 spans 14 residues. CDR3 nucleotide sequence: TGTGCCAGCAGCGTAGGTACCGGGGGACACGAGCGGTACTTC. This encodes CASSVGTGGHERYF.

The V gene is TRBV2, the J gene TRBJ1-5; 12 bases are a match to TRBD1. Germline assignment: CDR1 SNHLY and CDR2 FYNNEI. This CDR3 contains 14 residues. The V segment lost 3 bases and the J segment 9 bases; nucleotides outside the gene matches: 3. The CDR3 bases are TGTGCCAGCAGTGAGGGACAGGGGGCAGGGCCCCAGCATTTT. It is translated as CASSEGQGAGPQHF.

This clonotype appeared many times. This chain connects TRBV7-2 to TRBJ2-7; D could derive from TRBD1 or TRBD2 (5 bases each). Germline CDR1 SGHTA, CDR2 FQGNSA. The germline V and J ends were trimmed by 1 base and 0 bases, with 10 bases remaining between them. CDR3 length equals 15 residues. As DNA, the CDR3 is TGTGCCAGCAGCTTAGGAGGGGCGGACTCCTACGAGCAGTACTTC. This gives the protein CASSLGGADSYEQYF.

V gene TRBV29-1 combines with J gene TRBJ2-1, with D possibly TRBD1 on 6 matching bases. Germline V gives CDR1 SQVTM, CDR2 ANQGSEA. V shed 6 bases and J shed 3 bases, with 12 bases lying between them. This CDR3 comprises 13 residues. The CDR3 region has the DNA TGCAGCGTACCAGGGGTGGTCTACAATGAGCAGTTCTTC. This sequence encodes CSVPGVVYNEQFF.

The chain links TRBV12-3 or TRBV12-4 to TRBJ1-5; 8 bases match TRBD1. V shed 3 bases, J shed 1 base, and the junction held 2 bases outside the gene matches. CDR3 length: 15 residues. This chain's CDR3 is CASSFRTGSNQPQHF. The CDR3 DNA sequence: TGTGCCAGCAGTTTTAGGACAGGGAGCAATCAGCCCCAGCATTTT.

This clonotype showed up many times. The chain employs TRBV11-2 and TRBJ2-3; TRBD1 matches at 9 bases. The germline V gene has CDR1 SGHAT and CDR2 FQNNGV. The trim removed 6 bases at V and 2 bases at J, leaving 3 bases unmatched. The length of the CDR3 is 14 residues. CDR3: CASSWDRDTDTQYF. The DNA for the CDR3 is TGTGCCAGCAGTTGGGACAGGGACACAGATACGCAGTATTTT.

This clonotype was counted a few times. The V gene is TRBV28, the J gene TRBJ2-1; 10 bases are shared with TRBD2. The germline V gene has CDR1 MDHEN and CDR2 SYDVKM. The CDR3 runs 16 residues. The V segment lost 3 bases and the J segment 4 bases; nucleotides outside the gene matches: 6. The CDR3 DNA is TGTGCCAGCAGTTTGCCCCTAGCGGGGGCATACAATGAGCAGTTCTTC. Protein sequence: CASSLPLAGAYNEQFF.

J is TRBJ1-2 and V is TRBV5-1, with D perhaps matching TRBD1 (5 bases). V lost 1 base to trimming and J lost 8 bases, with 12 bases between them. Looked up from germline, CDR1 is SGHRS and CDR2 is YFSETQ. CDR3 length: 13 residues. The CDR3 DNA reads as TGCGCCAGCAGCTTGTCGAGCAGGGCCGGCTACACCTTC. Its translation is CASSLSSRAGYTF.

This clonotype was seen ten or more times. The chain uses TRBV6-4 and TRBJ1-2, with D perhaps matching TRBD1 (5 bases). There are 12 residues in the CDR3. Trimming took 7 bases from V and 6 from J, leaving 12 bases between them. CDR1 is MRHNA, CDR2 SNTAGT, per germline. The CDR3 loop reads CASTGGINGYTF. The CDR3, as DNA: TGTGCCAGCACCGGGGGAATAAATGGCTACACCTTC.

This clonotype was picked up a small number of times. The genes are TRBV27 and TRBJ2-5, with D perhaps TRBD1 or TRBD2 (5 bases each). The CDR3 has 14 residues. V was pared by 2 bases and J by 0 bases, with 7 bases between. The germline gives CDR1 MNHEY, CDR2 SMNVEV (reference sequence). The CDR3 sequence is CASSLQGHQETQYF. As DNA, the CDR3 is TGTGCCAGCAGTTTACAGGGACACCAAGAGACCCAGTACTTC.